The clone carrying this TCR beta chain came up a few times. Its antigen remains unknown. This entry comes from a study of response to subunit inactivated influenza vaccine. Study results and caveats: That few new T cells are recruited by each seasonal influenza vaccination was the authors' suggestion.

TCRdb independently ran MiXCR on the RT-PCR reads; one entry per CDR3 protein. The data hold a few hundred thousand distinct CDR3 sequences, with 21% observed a single time. The CDR3 contains 15 residues. The V gene's germline CDR1 is KGHDR and CDR2 SFDVKD. The V end was cut by 2 bases, the J end by 3 bases, with 12 bases between. The chain is built from TRBV24-1 and TRBJ1-2, with D uncertain. Sample: PBMCs from blood, taken about 20 months after vaccination. The TCR comes from a man aged 50 to 69 who received an inactivated influenza vaccine. CDR3 sequence: CATSDSRMWDYGYTF. CDR3 nucleotide sequence: TGTGCCACCAGTGATTCCCGTATGTGGGACTATGGCTACACCTTC.